This TCR beta chain was recovered during a study of cytomegalovirus exposure and HLA in healthy donors. To note about this clone: Its specificity is unknown.

Libraries were prepared by immunoSEQ multiplex PCR; TCRdb keeps only in-frame clonotypes and omits some of them. Of some 250,000 clones listed, around 90% are singletons. General observations from the study: Across donors, most TCRs were seen rarely, yet some public ones were widespread.

While the first cohort had over 650 subjects, the donors belonged to the separate validation cohort of about 110 subjects. Trimming removed 4 bases from V and 4 bases from J; junction bases left unmatched: 6. The germline V gene has CDR1 SGHAT and CDR2 FQNNGV. The CDR3 covers 16 residues. This sequence originates from a woman in her thirties in good health and CMV-seronegative. J is TRBJ2-1 and V is TRBV11-2; TRBD2 matches 11 bases. Sequencing used PBMCs. Here the CDR3 reads CASSSVAGGPYNEQFF. The DNA for the CDR3 is TGTGCCAGCAGCTCCGTAGCGGGAGGGCCATACAATGAGCAGTTCTTC.